These 31 T cell receptor beta chains share one sample of origin, sequenced in a study of T cell repertoires in cytomegalovirus infection. TCRdb used MiXCR to reprocess the reads, holding one entry per CDR3 protein. The repertoire holds about 570,000 distinct CDR3 sequences, approximately 40% seen once, with around 46% in the top ten. No antigen has been identified for these receptors. Sequences were derived from cultured PBMCs, sampled from culture after CMV antigen stimulation. All receptors come from a human donor in good health (CMV status not recorded). Some clones in this sample may be carry-over from other donors' samples.

This clonotype was seen a single time. A clone one base away is much larger, so this may be a read error. The V and J genes are TRBV7-2 and TRBJ2-1, with D possibly matching TRBD2 (6 bases). V lost 3 bases, J lost 8 bases, and 14 bases lay in between. Germline loops: CDR1 SGHTA, CDR2 FQGNSA. The CDR3 totals 14 residues. The CDR3 DNA is TGTGCCAGCAGCTTCAGGGCGGGGTTGGATGAGCAGTTCTTC. It yields the protein CASSFRAGLDEQFF.

This CDR3 reads CASSVGYRETQYF. Here the CDR3 DNA reads TGTGCCAGCAGTGTTGGTTACAGGGAGACCCAGTACTTC. V usage is TRBV2 and J usage is TRBJ2-5; tentatively, D is TRBD1 (5 bases). Germline assignment: CDR1 SNHLY and CDR2 FYNNEI. This CDR3 has 13 amino acids. V lost 4 bases and J lost 5, with 11 bases in between. Looking up the rest from reference TRBV2 and TRBJ2-5 gives the full variable domain: EPEVTQTPSHQVTQMGQEVILRCVPISNHLYFYWYRQILGQKVEFLVSFYNNEISEKSEIFDDQFSVERPDGSNFTLKIRSTKLEDSAMYFCASSVGYRETQYFGPGTRLLVL.

This clonotype was found a few times. J is TRBJ2-1 and V is TRBV7-8; D not certain. Deletions cut 3 bases from V and 10 bases from J, with 10 bases between. This CDR3 has 12 residues. Germline CDR1 reads SGHVS; CDR2 reads FQNEAQ. In DNA, the CDR3 is TGTGCCAGCAGCTTCCCGAGCGTGGAGCAGTTCTTC. Encoded protein: CASSFPSVEQFF. The whole variable domain, remainder taken from reference TRBV7-8 and TRBJ2-1, is GAGVSQSPRYKVAKRGQDVALRCDPISGHVSLFWYQQALGQGPEFLTYFQNEAQLDKSGLPSDRFFAERPEGSVSTLKIQRTQQEDSAVYLCASSFPSVEQFFGPGTRLTVL.

The V gene is TRBV7-2, the J gene TRBJ2-1; TRBD2 agrees at 12 bases. The CDR3 covers 15 residues. Germline V gene sequence: CDR1 SGHTA, CDR2 FQGNSA. Trimming cost V 2 bases and J 14 bases; bases outside gene matches: 10. The CDR3, as DNA: TGTGCCAGCAGCTTACCGGCTCTAGCGGGGGGGCATGAGTTCTTC. It specifies CASSLPALAGGHEFF.

This clonotype was seen a few times. The chain combines TRBV7-2 with TRBJ1-6; D perhaps matches TRBD1 (5 bases). The germline gives CDR1 SGHTA, CDR2 FQGNSA. The ends were cut back, 5 bases at V and 6 bases at J, with 17 bases in the middle. CDR3 length equals 16 residues. The CDR3 region has the DNA TGTGCCAGCAGCCCTAGTGGGGGTTTGGCTAATTCACCCCTCCACTTT. This codes for CASSPSGGLANSPLHF.

This clonotype has more than one count but fewer than ten. This chain joins TRBV27 and TRBJ2-1; D is possibly TRBD2 (7 bases). V was cut by 4 bases and J by 3 bases, with 13 bases left in between. Germline-derived CDR1 and CDR2 are MNHEY and SMNVEV (reference sequence). The CDR3 runs 15 residues. CDR3 DNA: TGTGCCAGCAGTTCAGGGGAGGGCTACTACAATGAGCAGTTCTTC. Translated: CASSSGEGYYNEQFF.

The chain joins TRBV5-1 to TRBJ2-5; TRBD2 agrees at 12 bases. The J segment lost 2 bases and the V segment lost 4 bases, leaving 6 bases of the junction unmatched. This CDR3 contains 16 residues. Germline CDR1 and CDR2: SGHRS and YFSETQ. The CDR3 nucleotides are TGCGCCAGCAGCCAGCTAGCGGGGGGGACTCAAGAGACCCAGTACTTC. Translated, it gives CASSQLAGGTQETQYF.

In this sample, this clonotype turned up once. The rearrangement links TRBV19 to TRBJ2-5; possible D gene TRBD2, 6 bases. The CDR3 extends over 14 amino acids. Trimming pared 4 bases from V and 7 bases from J, leaving 16 bases between. CDR1 is LNHDA, CDR2 SQIVND, per germline (reference sequence). For the CDR3, the DNA is TGTGCCAGTAGTACAACGGGACTCGGGACGACCCAGTACTTC. Its protein product is CASSTTGLGTTQYF.

CDR3 in amino acids: CASTYERFRASNRDEQFF. Written as DNA, the CDR3 is TGTGCCAGCACCTACGAGAGGTTCCGGGCCTCGAACCGGGATGAGCAGTTCTTC. The chain carries TRBV28 and TRBJ2-1; D call uncertain. The V end was cut by 7 bases, the J end by 8 bases, with 30 bases between. CDR3 length: 18 amino acids. The germline V gene encodes CDR1 MDHEN and CDR2 SYDVKM.

The CDR3 reads CASSPNFANYGYTF. CDR3 coding DNA: TGTGCCAGCAGCCCAAATTTCGCTAACTATGGCTACACCTTC. This chain connects TRBV11-1 to TRBJ1-2, with no clear D. The CDR3 is 14 residues long. Trimming shortened V by 5 bases and J by 0 bases, and 10 bases separated the two germline ends. The germline V gene has CDR1 SGHAT and CDR2 FQDESV (reference sequence).

CDR3 in amino acids: CASSLGWLPLEQYF. The CDR3 DNA reads TGTGCCAGCAGCTTAGGGTGGCTCCCACTCGAGCAGTACTTC. The V call is TRBV11-2, the J call TRBJ2-7, with D uncertain. V was clipped by 1 base and J by 6 bases, with 13 bases between them. Germline CDR1 is SGHAT and CDR2 is FQNNGV. The length of the CDR3 is 14 residues.

This clonotype was seen only a few times. The chain is built from TRBV7-8 and TRBJ2-7; 12 bases align to TRBD1. The CDR3 contains 16 residues. V was pared by 4 bases and J by 3 bases, with 7 bases of the junction left unmatched. CDR1 SGHVS and CDR2 FQNEAQ come from the germline V gene. The CDR3 region is CASSSLRDRGLYEQYF. The CDR3 DNA is TGTGCCAGCAGCTCCCTACGGGACAGGGGGCTCTACGAGCAGTACTTC.

This chain uses TRBV5-6 with TRBJ2-2; TRBD1 is a possible D gene (6 bases). V lost 0 bases and J lost 4, with 13 bases in between. The CDR3 runs 16 residues. Germline-derived CDR1 and CDR2 are SGHDT and YYEEEE. For the CDR3, the DNA is TGTGCCAGCAGCTTGGTGGGGGCCTGGGCCACCGGGGAGCTGTTTTTT. It is translated as CASSLVGAWATGELFF.

As concerns this clonotype: The DNA is left out, because the CDR3 cannot be placed on it with certainty; the CDR3 is given as TCRdb lists it. The J gene is TRBJ2-1, the V gene TRBV2; the table's D call of TRBD1 was not tested on the DNA. CDR1 is SNHLY, CDR2 FYNNEI, per germline. The CDR3 is 12 residues long, counting both termini. CDR3 amino acids: CASILDNNEQFF.

This clonotype was counted only a few times. V and J are TRBV12-3 or TRBV12-4 and TRBJ1-4, with a weak D call TRBD1 (6 bases). This CDR3 contains 14 residues. Between the trimmed V and J ends, which lost 6 bases and 8 bases, there was a span of 16 bases. The CDR3 region is CASRQQGEEEKLFF. The CDR3 DNA reads TGTGCCAGCAGGCAACAGGGTGAGGAGGAAAAACTGTTTTTT.

This clonotype has only a few counts. The chain recombines TRBV6-5 with TRBJ1-2; 10 bases are shared with TRBD1. V shed 6 bases and J 8 bases; nucleotides not matched to a gene: 3. The length of the CDR3 is 12 residues. Germline values: CDR1 MNHEY, CDR2 SVGAGI. The CDR3 DNA is TGTGCCAGCAGGACAGGGGGCGCGGGCTACACCTTC. It encodes CASRTGGAGYTF.

The chain employs TRBV5-5 and TRBJ2-5, with D possibly TRBD2 on 5 matching bases. Trimming left V 0 bases short and J 4 bases short, with 10 bases between. In germline, CDR1 is SGHKS, CDR2 YYEKEE (reference sequence). The CDR3 totals 14 residues. The CDR3 nucleotides are TGTGCCAGCAGCTTGGTTGTGCGGGCAGAGACCCAGTACTTC. It specifies CASSLVVRAETQYF. Complete variable domain (other parts from reference TRBV5-5 and TRBJ2-5): DAGVTQSPTHLIKTRGQQVTLRCSPISGHKSVSWYQQVLGQGPQFIFQYYEKEERGRGNFPDRFSARQFPNYSSELNVNALLLGDSALYLCASSLVVRAETQYFGPGTRLLVL.

V gene TRBV5-5 combines with J gene TRBJ2-1; D may be TRBD1 or TRBD2 (5 bases each). The CDR3 totals 18 residues. Germline-derived CDR1 and CDR2 are SGHKS and YYEKEE (reference sequence). Trimming removed 4 bases at V and 0 bases at J, with 20 bases between. Here the CDR3 DNA reads TGTGCCAGCAGCCGACCTCGAGGGGCTACCAGCTCCTACAATGAGCAGTTCTTC. Translation: CASSRPRGATSSYNEQFF.

The chain links TRBV12-5 to TRBJ2-7, with D maybe TRBD2 (6 bases). Trimming took 7 bases from V and 3 from J, leaving 19 bases between them. This CDR3 region has 15 residues. Looked up from germline, CDR1 is LGHNT and CDR2 is FRNRAP. Here the CDR3 DNA reads TGTGCTAGTGTTCCAAAAGGAGGGCCTCACTACGAGCAGTACTTC. Its translation: CASVPKGGPHYEQYF.

The V and J genes are TRBV11-2 and TRBJ1-2; the D gene is possibly TRBD1 (5 bases). V was trimmed by 2 bases and J by 4 bases, leaving 11 bases between them. This CDR3 comprises 14 residues. Germline V gives CDR1 SGHAT, CDR2 FQNNGV. This CDR3 is CASSLYGAGYGYTF. The CDR3 DNA is TGTGCCAGCAGCTTATACGGGGCGGGCTATGGCTACACCTTC. Full variable domain (outside the CDR3, taken from reference TRBV11-2 and TRBJ1-2): EAGVAQSPRYKIIEKRQSVAFWCNPISGHATLYWYQQILGQGPKLLIQFQNNGVVDDSQLPKDRFSAERLKGVDSTLKIQPAKLEDSAVYLCASSLYGAGYGYTFGSGTRLTVV.

V and J are TRBV19 and TRBJ1-5; D unresolved. This CDR3 region has 15 residues. CDR1 LNHDA and CDR2 SQIVND come from the germline V gene (reference sequence). Deletions cut 7 bases from V and 2 bases from J, with 15 bases between. CDR3 nucleotide sequence: TGTGCCAGTACCTTACAAGGCTGGGGCAATCAGCCCCAGCATTTT. Translating it yields CASTLQGWGNQPQHF.

V usage is TRBV7-8 and J usage is TRBJ2-3; 9 bases map to TRBD2. The junction had 9 bases not matched to a gene; V was cut back by 5 bases and J by 0 bases. Per germline, CDR1 SGHVS and CDR2 FQNEAQ. The CDR3 spans 17 residues. CDR3 bases: TGTGCCAGCAGCCTTACCGGCGGGGGGGCTAGCACAGATACGCAGTATTTT. Translation gives CASSLTGGGASTDTQYF.

The J gene is TRBJ1-2, the V gene TRBV4-1; weak D call: TRBD1 (5 bases). CDR1 is MGHRA, CDR2 YSYEKL, per germline. The CDR3 is 15 amino acids. The germline V and J ends were trimmed by 0 bases and 0 bases, with 8 bases remaining between them. The CDR3 loop reads CASSQDGAANYGYTF. CDR3 nucleotide sequence: TGCGCCAGCAGCCAAGATGGGGCAGCTAACTATGGCTACACCTTC.

This clonotype was seen only a few times. The genes are TRBV7-9 and TRBJ1-1; no firm D call. The germline V and J ends were trimmed by 4 bases and 1 base, with 7 bases remaining between them. From germline, CDR1 is SEHNR and CDR2 FQNEAQ (reference sequence). The CDR3 length is 13 residues. The CDR3 loop reads CASSSERNTEAFF. The CDR3 DNA is TGTGCCAGCAGCTCCGAGAGGAACACTGAAGCTTTCTTT.

The gene calls are TRBV7-6 and TRBJ2-5; 8 bases agree with TRBD1. This CDR3 comprises 15 residues. Germline CDR1 and CDR2: SGHVS and FNYEAQ. Losses at the gene ends were 4 bases for V and 7 bases for J; bases not matched to a gene: 11. As DNA, the CDR3 is TGTGCCAGCAGCTCGACTACAGGGGGTCGTGGGACCCAGTACTTC. Residues: CASSSTTGGRGTQYF.

V usage is TRBV5-4 and J usage is TRBJ2-1; D remains unclear. This CDR3 contains 15 residues. V lost 4 bases and J lost 0, with 11 bases in between. Germline V gene lookup returns CDR1 SGHNT and CDR2 YYREEE (reference sequence). CDR3 sequence (DNA): TGTGCCAGCAGCCCAGAGCCCAGCTCCTACAATGAGCAGTTCTTC. Translation gives CASSPEPSSYNEQFF.

This clonotype was observed at least ten times. The rearrangement joins TRBV7-2 to TRBJ1-2; no definite D call. The V gene lost 4 bases and the J gene lost 7 bases, with 16 bases spanning the gap. The CDR3 loop spans 14 amino acids. Germline V gene sequence: CDR1 SGHTA, CDR2 FQGNSA. CDR3 nucleotides: TGTGCCAGCAGCTCGGTTGGCTCGGCTACTGGCTACACCTTC. Protein: CASSSVGSATGYTF.

The CDR3 DNA reads as TGTGCCAGCAGCCAAGTGACGGCCCGAGGGGAGCAGTTCTTC. Translated: CASSQVTARGEQFF. This rearrangement joins TRBV14 to TRBJ2-1; a weak D match, TRBD2 (5 bases). Germline CDR1 reads SGHDN; CDR2 reads FVKESK. This CDR3 spans 14 amino acids. The germline V and J ends were trimmed by 1 base and 10 bases, with 14 bases remaining between them.

The rearrangement uses TRBV7-2 and TRBJ1-6; D uncertain. Trimming took 7 bases from V and 9 from J, leaving 13 bases between them. The germline gives CDR1 SGHTA, CDR2 FQGNSA. CDR3 length equals 13 residues. The CDR3 protein is CASKPLVGSPLHF. Here the CDR3 DNA reads TGTGCCAGCAAACCCCTAGTAGGTTCACCCCTCCACTTT.

The chain combines TRBV6-1 with TRBJ1-2; no clear D gene. There are 12 residues in the CDR3. Germline V CDR1 and CDR2: MNHNS, SASEGT. V lost 5 bases to trimming and J lost 3 bases, with 7 bases between them. The DNA for the CDR3 is TGTGCCAGCAGTACCTACCACTATGGCTACACCTTC. Translated, it gives CASSTYHYGYTF.

The chain combines TRBV11-2 with TRBJ2-2, with D tentatively TRBD2 (5 bases). This CDR3 spans 19 amino acids. CDR1 is SGHAT, CDR2 FQNNGV, per germline. V lost 6 bases and J 3 bases, leaving 26 bases between the germline ends. In nucleotides, the CDR3 is TGTGCCAGCAGTGAGTTTCACGGACTTCATCCCTCCTACACCGGGGAGCTGTTTTTT. This sequence encodes CASSEFHGLHPSYTGELFF.